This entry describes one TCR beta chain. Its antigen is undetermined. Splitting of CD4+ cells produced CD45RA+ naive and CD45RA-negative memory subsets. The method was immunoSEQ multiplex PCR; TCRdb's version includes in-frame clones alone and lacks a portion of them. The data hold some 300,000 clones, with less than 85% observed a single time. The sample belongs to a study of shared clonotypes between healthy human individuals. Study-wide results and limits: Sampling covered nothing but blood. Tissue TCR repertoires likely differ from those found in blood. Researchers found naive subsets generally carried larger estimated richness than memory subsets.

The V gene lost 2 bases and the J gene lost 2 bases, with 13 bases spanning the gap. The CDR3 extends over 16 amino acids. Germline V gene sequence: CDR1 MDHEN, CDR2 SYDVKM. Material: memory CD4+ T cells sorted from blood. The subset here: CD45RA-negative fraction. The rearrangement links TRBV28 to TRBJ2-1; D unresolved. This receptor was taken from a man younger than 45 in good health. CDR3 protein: CASSLPSYRPYNEQFF. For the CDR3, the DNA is TGTGCCAGCAGTTTACCCTCCTACCGCCCCTACAATGAGCAGTTCTTC.